This TCR beta chain was sequenced in a study of spatial heterogeneity in lung cancer. About the research overall: Sequences of the beta chain were consistently detected in greater numbers than alpha-chain sequences. Study-level findings and limits: The number of expanded tumor alpha and beta chains correlated with mutation number.

Concerning this clonotype: Its antigen is still unknown.

The V and J ends lost 3 bases and 6 bases respectively, with 20 bases between them. Germline V gene sequence: CDR1 SGHTA, CDR2 FQGNSA. The CDR3 is 16 amino acids. The time point was: sample taken at primary tumor resection. Every individual TCR cDNA molecule carried its own unique molecular identifier, which allowed correction of PCR and sequencing errors. TCRdb re-called the 5' RACE reads through MiXCR, storing one row per CDR3 protein. The sample lists about 690 distinct CDR3 sequences; more than 25% were seen once. The rearrangement links TRBV7-2 to TRBJ1-2; D is undetermined. The receptor was isolated from a male donor with early-stage non-small cell lung cancer. This material consisted of lung tumor tissue, taken at surgery. CDR3 DNA sequence: TGTGCCAGCAGCTTTTTTTTGGGTGACACTCCGGATGGCTACACCTTC. This codes for CASSFFLGDTPDGYTF.